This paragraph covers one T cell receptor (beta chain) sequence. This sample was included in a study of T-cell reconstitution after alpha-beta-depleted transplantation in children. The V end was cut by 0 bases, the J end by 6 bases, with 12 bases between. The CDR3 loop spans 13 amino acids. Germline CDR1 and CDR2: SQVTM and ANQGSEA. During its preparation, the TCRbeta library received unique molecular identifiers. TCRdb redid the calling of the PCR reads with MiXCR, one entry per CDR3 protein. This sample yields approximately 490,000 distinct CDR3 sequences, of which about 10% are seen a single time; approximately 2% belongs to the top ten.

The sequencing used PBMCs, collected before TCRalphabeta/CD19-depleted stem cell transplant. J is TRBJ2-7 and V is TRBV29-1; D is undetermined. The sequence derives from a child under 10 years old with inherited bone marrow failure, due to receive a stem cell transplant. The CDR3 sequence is CSVEDPMGFEQYF. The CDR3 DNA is TGCAGCGTTGAAGATCCTATGGGGTTCGAGCAGTACTTC.